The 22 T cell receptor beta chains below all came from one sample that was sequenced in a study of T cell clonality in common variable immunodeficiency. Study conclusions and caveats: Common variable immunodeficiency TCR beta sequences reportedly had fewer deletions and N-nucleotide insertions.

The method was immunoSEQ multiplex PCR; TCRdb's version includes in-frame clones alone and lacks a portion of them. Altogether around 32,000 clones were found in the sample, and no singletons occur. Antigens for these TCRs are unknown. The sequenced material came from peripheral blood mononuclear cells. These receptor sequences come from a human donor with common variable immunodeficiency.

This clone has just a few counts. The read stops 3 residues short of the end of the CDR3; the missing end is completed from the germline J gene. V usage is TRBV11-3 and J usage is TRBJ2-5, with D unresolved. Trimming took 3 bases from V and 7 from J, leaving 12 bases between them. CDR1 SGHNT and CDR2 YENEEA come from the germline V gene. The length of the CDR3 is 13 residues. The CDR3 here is CASSFSPLATQYF. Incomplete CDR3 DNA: TGTGCCAGCAGCTTTTCTCCCTTAGCGACC.

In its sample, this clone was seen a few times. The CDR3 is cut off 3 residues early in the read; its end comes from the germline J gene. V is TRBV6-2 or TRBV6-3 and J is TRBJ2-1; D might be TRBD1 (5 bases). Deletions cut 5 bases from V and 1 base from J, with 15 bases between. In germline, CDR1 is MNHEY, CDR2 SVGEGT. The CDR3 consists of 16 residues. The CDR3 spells CASSPTTGESYNEQFF. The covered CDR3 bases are TGTGCCAGCAGTCCCACCACAGGAGAGTCCTACAATGAG.

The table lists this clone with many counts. CDR3 in amino acids: CASSLGTYAGYGYTF. The CDR3 DNA, read in part, is TGCGCCAGCAGCTTGGGGACATATGCTGGCTATGGC. The chain employs TRBV5-1 and TRBJ1-2; D perhaps matches TRBD1 (5 bases). The CDR3 end falls 3 residues outside the read, so it is completed with the germline J gene. Germline V gene data show CDR1 as SGHRS and CDR2 as YFSETQ. The CDR3 extends over 15 amino acids. V was clipped by 0 bases and J by 4 bases, with 13 bases between them.

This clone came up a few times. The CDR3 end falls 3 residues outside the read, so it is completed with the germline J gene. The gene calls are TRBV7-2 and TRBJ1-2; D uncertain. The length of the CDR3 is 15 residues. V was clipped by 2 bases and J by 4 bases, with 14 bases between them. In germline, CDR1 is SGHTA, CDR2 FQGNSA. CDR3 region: CASSLWPLYVYGYTF. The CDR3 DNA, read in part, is TGTGCCAGCAGCTTATGGCCTCTTTATGTCTATGGC.

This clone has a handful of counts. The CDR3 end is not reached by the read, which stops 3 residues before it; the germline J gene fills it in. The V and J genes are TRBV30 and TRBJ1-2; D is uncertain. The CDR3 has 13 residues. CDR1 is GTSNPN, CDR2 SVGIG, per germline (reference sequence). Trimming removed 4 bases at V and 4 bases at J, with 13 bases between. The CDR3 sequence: CAWTGWGTYGYTF. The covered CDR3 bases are TGTGCCTGGACGGGGTGGGGAACCTATGGC. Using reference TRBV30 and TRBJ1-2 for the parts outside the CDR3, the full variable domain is SQTIHQWPATLVQPVGSPLSLECTVEGTSNPNLYWYRQAAGRGLQLLFYSVGIGQISSEVPQNLSASRPQDRQFILSSKKLLLSDSGFYLCAWTGWGTYGYTFGSGTRLTVV.

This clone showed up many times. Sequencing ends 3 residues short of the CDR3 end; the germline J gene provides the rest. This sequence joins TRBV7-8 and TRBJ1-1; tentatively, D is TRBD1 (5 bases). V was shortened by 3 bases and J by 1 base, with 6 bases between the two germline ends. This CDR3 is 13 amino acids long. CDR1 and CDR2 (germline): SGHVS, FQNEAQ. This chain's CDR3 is CASSLTENTEAFF. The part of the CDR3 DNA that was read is TGTGCCAGCAGCTTGACAGAGAACACTGAA.

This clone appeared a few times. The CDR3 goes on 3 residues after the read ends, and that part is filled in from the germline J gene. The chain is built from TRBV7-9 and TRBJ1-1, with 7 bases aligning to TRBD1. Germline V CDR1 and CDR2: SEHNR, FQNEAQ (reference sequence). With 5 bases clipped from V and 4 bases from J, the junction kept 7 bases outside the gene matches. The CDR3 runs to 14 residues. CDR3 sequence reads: CASSPGTVITEAFF. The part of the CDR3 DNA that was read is TGTGCCAGCAGCCCCGGGACAGTTATCACTGAA.

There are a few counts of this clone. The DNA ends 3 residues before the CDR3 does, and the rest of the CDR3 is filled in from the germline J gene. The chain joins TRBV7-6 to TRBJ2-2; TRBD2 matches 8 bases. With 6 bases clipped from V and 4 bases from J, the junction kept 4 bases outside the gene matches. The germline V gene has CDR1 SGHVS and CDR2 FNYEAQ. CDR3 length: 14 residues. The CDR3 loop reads CASSSGESTGELFF. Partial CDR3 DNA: TGTGCCAGCAGTAGCGGGGAGAGCACCGGGGAG.

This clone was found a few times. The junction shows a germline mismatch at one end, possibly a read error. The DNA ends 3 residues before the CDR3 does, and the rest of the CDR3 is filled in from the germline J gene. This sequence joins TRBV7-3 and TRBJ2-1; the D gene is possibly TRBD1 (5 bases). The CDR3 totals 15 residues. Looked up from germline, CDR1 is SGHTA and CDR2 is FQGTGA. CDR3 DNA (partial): TGTGCCAGAAGCTTAACACGACAGTCCTACAATGAG. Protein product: CARSLTRQSYNE. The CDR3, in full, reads CARSLTRQSYNEQFF.

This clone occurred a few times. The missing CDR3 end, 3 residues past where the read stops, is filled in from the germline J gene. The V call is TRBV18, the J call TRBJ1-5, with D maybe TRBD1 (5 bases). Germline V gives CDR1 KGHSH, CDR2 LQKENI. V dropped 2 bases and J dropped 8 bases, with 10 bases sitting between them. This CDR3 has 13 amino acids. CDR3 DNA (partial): TGTGCCAGCTCACCAGGGGGGATAGAGCCC. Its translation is CASSPGGIEP. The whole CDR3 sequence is CASSPGGIEPQHF.

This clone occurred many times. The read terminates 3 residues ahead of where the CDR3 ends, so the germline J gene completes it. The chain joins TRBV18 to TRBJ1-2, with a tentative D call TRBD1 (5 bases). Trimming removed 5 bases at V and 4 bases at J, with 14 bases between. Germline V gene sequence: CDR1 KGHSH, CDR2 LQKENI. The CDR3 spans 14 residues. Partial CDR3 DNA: TGTGCCAGCTCATCGTGGACACAAACCTATGGC. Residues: CASSSWTQTYG. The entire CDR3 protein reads CASSSWTQTYGYTF. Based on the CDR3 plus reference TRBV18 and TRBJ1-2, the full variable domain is NAGVMQNPRHLVRRRGQEARLRCSPMKGHSHVYWYRQLPEEGLKFMVYLQKENIIDESGMPKERFSAEFPKEGPSILRIQQVVRGDSAAYFCASSSWTQTYGYTFGSGTRLTVV.

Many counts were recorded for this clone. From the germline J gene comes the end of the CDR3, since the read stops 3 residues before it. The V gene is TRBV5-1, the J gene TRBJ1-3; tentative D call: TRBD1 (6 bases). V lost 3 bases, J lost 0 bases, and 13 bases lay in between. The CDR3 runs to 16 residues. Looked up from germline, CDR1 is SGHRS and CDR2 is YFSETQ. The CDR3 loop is CASSSGTSSSGNTIYF. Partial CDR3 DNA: TGCGCCAGCAGCTCCGGGACATCCAGCTCTGGAAACACC.

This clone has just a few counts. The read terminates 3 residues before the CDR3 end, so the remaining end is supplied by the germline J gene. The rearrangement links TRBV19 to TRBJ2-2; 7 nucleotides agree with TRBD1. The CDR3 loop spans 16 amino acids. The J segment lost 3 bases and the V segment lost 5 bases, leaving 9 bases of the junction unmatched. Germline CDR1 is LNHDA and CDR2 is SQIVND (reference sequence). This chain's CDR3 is CASSPPEGADTGELFF. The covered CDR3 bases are TGTGCCAGTAGTCCTCCCGAGGGGGCGGACACCGGGGAG. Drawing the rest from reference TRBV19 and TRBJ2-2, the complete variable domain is DGGITQSPKYLFRKEGQNVTLSCEQNLNHDAMYWYRQDPGQGLRLIYYSQIVNDFQKGDIAEGYSVSREKKESFPLTVTSAQKNPTAFYLCASSPPEGADTGELFFGEGSRLTVL.

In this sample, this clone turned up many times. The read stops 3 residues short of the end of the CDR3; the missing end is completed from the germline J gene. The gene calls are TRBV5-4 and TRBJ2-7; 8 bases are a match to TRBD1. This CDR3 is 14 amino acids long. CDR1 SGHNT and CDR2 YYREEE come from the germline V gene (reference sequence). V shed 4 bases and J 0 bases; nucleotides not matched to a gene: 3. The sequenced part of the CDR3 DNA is TGTGCCAGCAGCCGAGACAGGGGCTCCTACGAG. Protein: CASSRDRGSYE. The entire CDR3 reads CASSRDRGSYEQYF.

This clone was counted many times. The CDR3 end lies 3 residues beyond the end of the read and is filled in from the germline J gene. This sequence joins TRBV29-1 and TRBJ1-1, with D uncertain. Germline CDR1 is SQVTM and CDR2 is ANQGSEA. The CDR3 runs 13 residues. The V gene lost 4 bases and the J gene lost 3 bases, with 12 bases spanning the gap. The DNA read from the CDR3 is TGCAGCGTTGCATTCGGCGGATACACTGAA. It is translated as CSVAFGGYTE. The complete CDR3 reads CSVAFGGYTEAFF.

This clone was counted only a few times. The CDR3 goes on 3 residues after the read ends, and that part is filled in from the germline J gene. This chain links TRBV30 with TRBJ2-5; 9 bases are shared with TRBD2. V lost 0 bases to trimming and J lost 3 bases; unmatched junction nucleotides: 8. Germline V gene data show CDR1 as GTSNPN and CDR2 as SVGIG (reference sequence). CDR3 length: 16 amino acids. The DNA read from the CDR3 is TGTGCCTGGAGTGTAGAAGTACTAGCGGGTAAAGAGACC. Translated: CAWSVEVLAGKET. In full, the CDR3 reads CAWSVEVLAGKETQYF. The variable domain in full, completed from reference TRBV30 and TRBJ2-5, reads SQTIHQWPATLVQPVGSPLSLECTVEGTSNPNLYWYRQAAGRGLQLLFYSVGIGQISSEVPQNLSASRPQDRQFILSSKKLLLSDSGFYLCAWSVEVLAGKETQYFGPGTRLLVL.

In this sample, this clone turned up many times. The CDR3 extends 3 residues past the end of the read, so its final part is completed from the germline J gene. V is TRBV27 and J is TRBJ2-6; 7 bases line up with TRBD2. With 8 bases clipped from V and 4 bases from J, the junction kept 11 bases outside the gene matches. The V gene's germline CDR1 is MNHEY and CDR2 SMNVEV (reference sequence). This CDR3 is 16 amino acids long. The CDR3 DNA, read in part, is TGTGCCAGCGGGGCCCAGAGGGGAGGGGGGGCCAACGTC. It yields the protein CASGAQRGGGANV. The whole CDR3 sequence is CASGAQRGGGANVLTF.

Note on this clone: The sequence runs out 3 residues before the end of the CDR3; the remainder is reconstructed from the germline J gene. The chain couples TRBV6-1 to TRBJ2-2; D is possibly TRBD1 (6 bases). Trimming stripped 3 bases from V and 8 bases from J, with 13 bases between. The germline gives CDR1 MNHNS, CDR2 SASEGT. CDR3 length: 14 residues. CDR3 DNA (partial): TGTGCCAGCAGTGAGGGCCTTAGGGGGGGGGAG. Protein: CASSEGLRGGE. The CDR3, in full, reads CASSEGLRGGELFF.

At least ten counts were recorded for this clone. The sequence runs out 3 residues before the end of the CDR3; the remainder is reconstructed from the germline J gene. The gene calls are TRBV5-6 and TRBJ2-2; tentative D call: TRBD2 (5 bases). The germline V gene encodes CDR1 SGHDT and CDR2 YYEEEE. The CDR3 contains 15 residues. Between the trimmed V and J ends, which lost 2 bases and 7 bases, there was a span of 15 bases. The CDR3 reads CASSFGPSRGGELFF. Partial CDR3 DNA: TGTGCCAGCAGCTTTGGTCCTTCCCGGGGCGGGGAG.

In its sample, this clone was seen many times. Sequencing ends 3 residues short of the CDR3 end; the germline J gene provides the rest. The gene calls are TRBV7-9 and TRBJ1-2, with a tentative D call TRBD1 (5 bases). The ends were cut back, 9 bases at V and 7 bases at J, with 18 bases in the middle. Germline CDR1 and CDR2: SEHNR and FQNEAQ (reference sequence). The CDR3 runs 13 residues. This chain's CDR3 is CASRSGGRVGYTF. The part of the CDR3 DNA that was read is TGTGCCAGTAGGAGCGGGGGGAGGGTTGGC.

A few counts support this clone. The CDR3 bases that were read are TGTGCCACCCTCCAGAGGGACAGGGTTTCTAATTCACCC. This codes for CATLQRDRVSNSP. The whole CDR3 is CATLQRDRVSNSPLHF. V is TRBV7-8 and J is TRBJ1-6; 9 positions match TRBD1. The read comes to an end 3 residues before the CDR3 does, leaving the germline J gene to fill in the end. Trimming cost V 10 bases and J 6 bases; bases outside gene matches: 13. This CDR3 comprises 16 residues. The V gene's germline CDR1 is SGHVS and CDR2 FQNEAQ.

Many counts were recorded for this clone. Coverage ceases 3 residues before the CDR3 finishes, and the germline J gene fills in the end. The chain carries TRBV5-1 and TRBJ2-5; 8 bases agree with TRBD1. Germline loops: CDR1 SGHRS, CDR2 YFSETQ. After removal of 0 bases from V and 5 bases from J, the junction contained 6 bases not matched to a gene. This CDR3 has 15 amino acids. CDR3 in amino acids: CASSLEQGGRETQYF. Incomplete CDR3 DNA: TGCGCCAGCAGCTTGGAACAGGGGGGACGGGAGACC.